The entry below gives a single T cell receptor (beta chain) sequence along with its context. This clone has just one count. What this receptor recognizes is not known. Per-base qualities were not stored, and no clone one base away is much larger. The collaborating institutions used their own protocols to collect whole blood in K2EDTA tubes. For TCRbeta analysis, collaborators shipped samples as frozen whole blood, isolated PBMCs, or DNA extracted from either of those sample types. The CDR3, from cysteine to phenylalanine, totals 13 residues. The only DNA kept is the CDR3, 39 bases in frame from the first base. Here V drops 8 bases and J drops 1 base, and the junction holds 1 base not matched to any gene. CDR1 LNHDA and CDR2 SQIVND are derived from the germline V gene (reference sequence). The data were taken from a study of blood T cell repertoires in COVID-19 (dated by TCRdb to 2020 to 2021). A note on the overall study: Samples from collaborators originated in the United States, Italy and Spain and spanned both the acute and convalescent phases of COVID-19. The material from the prospective study consisted of cDNA or gDNA derived from T cells, B-cell-depleted T cells, or PBMCs. Deeply sampled blood TCRbeta repertoires from subjects exposed to, actively infected with, or recovered from COVID-19 were included in the dataset. The repertoires were released in a freely available public database meant as a resource for research on the immune response to SARS-CoV-2. Samples were obtained from the ongoing ImmuneRACE study (first 160 participants) and from about 1,300 subjects provided by 6 global collaborators. Sample metadata almost always included a de-identified subject ID, COVID-19 status, age in years and sex. Where HLA class I and class II types were available, the types were taken from metadata supplied by the sample provider, not from assay-based typing.

The immunoSEQ Assay, a bias-controlled multiplex PCR, was used to amplify TCRbeta CDR3 regions from genomic DNA. Turning to the authors' computational methods: Within the assay, amplification of reference gene primers was used to estimate how many nucleated cells each sample contained. To quantify the absolute abundance of each unique TCRbeta CDR3 rearrangement, sequence reads were collapsed and filtered. For each sample, productive Simpson clonality was calculated as the square root of Simpson's diversity index over productive rearrangements. Held by TCRdb, this immuneACCESS table contains in-frame sequences only and omits some clones. Under half of the omission traces to an unresolved V gene where checked; the cause of the rest is unknown. V and J calls and clone size are given by that table; D and trimming were obtained from the DNA. The sample contains around 190,000 clones, under 90% of them found a single time. The ten biggest clones cover around 6.9% of the sample.

Summary of the overall study and its limitations: How much clinical and demographic metadata was included differed by source and by participant, and the metadata was provided uncurated.

The sequencing sample was made of peripheral blood. The chain links TRBV19 with TRBJ1-5; 8 of the junction bases match TRBD1. The source of this sequence is a man aged 60 to 75 with acute or convalescent COVID-19. Here is the DNA: TGTGCCAGTGGACAGGGAAGCAATCAGCCCCAGCATTTT. The resulting protein is CASGQGSNQPQHF.